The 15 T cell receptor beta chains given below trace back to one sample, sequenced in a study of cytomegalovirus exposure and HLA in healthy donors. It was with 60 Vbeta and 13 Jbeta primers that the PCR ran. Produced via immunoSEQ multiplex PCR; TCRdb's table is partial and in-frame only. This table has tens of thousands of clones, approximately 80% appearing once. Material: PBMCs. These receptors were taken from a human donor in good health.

The CDR3 coding sequence is TGTGCCACCAGCAGAGCGGGGGGTAGCTTGTACGACGGCTACAATGAGCAGTTCTTC. This codes for CATSRAGGSLYDGYNEQFF. V and J are TRBV15 and TRBJ2-1; TRBD2 matches at 7 bases. Trimming removed 1 base from V and 3 bases from J; junction bases left unmatched: 15. The CDR3 has 19 residues. Germline CDR1 is LNHNV and CDR2 is YYDKDF (reference sequence).

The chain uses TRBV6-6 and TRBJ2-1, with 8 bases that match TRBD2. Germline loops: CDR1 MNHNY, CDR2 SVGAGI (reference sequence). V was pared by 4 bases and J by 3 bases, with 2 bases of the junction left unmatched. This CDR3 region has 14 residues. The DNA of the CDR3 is TGTGCCAGCAGTTCCGCGGGAGGCTACAATGAGCAGTTCTTC. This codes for CASSSAGGYNEQFF.

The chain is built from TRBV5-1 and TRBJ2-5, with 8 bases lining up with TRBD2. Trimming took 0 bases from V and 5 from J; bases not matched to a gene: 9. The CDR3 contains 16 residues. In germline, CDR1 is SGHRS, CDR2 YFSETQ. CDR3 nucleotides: TGCGCCAGCAGCTTGGCCGGGACTAGAAGCCAGGAGACCCAGTACTTC. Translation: CASSLAGTRSQETQYF.

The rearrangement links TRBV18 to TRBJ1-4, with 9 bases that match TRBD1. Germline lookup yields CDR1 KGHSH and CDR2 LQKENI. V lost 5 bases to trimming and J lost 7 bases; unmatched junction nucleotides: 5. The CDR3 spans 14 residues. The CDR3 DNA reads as TGTGCCAGCTCAACGGCGACAGGGGGTGAAAAACTGTTTTTT. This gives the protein CASSTATGGEKLFF.

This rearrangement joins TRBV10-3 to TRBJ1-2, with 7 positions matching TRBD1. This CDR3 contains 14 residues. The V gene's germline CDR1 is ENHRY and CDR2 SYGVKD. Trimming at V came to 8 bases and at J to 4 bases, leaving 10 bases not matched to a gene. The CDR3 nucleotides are TGTGCCATCGGACGACAGGGAGGTATCTATGGCTACACCTTC. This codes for CAIGRQGGIYGYTF.

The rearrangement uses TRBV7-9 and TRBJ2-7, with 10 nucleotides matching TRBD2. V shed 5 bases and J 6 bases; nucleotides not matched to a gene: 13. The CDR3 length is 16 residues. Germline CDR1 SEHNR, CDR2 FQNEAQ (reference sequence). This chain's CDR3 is CASSPAWASGSSEQYF. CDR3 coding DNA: TGTGCCAGCAGCCCGGCCTGGGCTAGCGGGAGTTCCGAGCAGTACTTC.

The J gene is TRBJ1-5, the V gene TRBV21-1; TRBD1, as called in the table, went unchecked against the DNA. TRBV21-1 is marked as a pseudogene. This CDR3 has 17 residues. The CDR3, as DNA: TGTGCCAGCAGCAGTAGGAGGACAGATGATAGCAATCAGCCCCAGCATTTT. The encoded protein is CASSSRRTDDSNQPQHF.

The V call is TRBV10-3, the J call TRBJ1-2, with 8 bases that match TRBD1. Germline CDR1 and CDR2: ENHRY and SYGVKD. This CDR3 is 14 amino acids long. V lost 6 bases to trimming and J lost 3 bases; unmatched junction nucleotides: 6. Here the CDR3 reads CAIRVQGGDYGYTF. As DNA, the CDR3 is TGTGCCATCAGGGTACAGGGGGGAGACTATGGCTACACCTTC.

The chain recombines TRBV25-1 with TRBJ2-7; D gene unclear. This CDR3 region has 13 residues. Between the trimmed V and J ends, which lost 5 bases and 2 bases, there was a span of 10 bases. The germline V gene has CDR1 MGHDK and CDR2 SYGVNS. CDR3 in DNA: TGTGCCAGCAGTTACGGGTTTCCCTACGAGCAGTACTTC. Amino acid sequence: CASSYGFPYEQYF.

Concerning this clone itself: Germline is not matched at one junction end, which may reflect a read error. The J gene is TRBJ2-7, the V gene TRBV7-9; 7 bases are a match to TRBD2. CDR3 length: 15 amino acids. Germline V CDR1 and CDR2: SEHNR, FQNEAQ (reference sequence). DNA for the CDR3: TGTGCCAGCAGCTTAGGGCTAGCGGTAACCTACGGGCAGTACTTC. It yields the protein CASSLGLAVTYGQYF.

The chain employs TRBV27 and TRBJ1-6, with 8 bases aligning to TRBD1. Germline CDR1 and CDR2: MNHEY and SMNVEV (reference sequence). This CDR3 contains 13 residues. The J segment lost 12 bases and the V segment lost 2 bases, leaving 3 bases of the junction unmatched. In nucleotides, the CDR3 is TGTGCCAGCAGTTTAACAGGGGGGGTACCCCTCCACTTT. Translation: CASSLTGGVPLHF.

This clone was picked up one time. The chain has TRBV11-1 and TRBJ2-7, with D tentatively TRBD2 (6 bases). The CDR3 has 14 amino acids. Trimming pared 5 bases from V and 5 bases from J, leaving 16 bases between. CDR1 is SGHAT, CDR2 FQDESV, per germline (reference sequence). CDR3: CASSDWTIEDEQYF. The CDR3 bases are TGTGCCAGCAGCGATTGGACTATTGAGGACGAGCAGTACTTC.

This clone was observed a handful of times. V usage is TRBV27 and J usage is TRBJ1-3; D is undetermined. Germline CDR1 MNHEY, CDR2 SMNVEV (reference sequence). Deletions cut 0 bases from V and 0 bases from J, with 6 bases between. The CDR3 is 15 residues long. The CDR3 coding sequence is TGTGCCAGCAGTTTATCCGGAGGCTCTGGAAACACCATATATTTT. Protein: CASSLSGGSGNTIYF.

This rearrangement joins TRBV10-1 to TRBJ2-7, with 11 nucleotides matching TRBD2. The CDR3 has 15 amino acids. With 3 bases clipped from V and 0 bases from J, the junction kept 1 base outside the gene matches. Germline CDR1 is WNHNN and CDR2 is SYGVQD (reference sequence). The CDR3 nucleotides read TGCGCCAGCAGTGATAGCGGGGGGGCCTCCTACGAGCAGTACTTC. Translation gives CASSDSGGASYEQYF.

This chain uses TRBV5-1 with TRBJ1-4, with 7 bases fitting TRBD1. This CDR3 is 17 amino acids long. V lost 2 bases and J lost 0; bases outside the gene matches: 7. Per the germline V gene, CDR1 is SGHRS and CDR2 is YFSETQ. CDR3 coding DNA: TGCGCCAGCAGCTTAGCGACAGGGCAAACAACTAATGAAAAACTGTTTTTT. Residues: CASSLATGQTTNEKLFF.